The present entry profiles one T cell receptor (beta chain) with its context. Antigen: not known. The sample originates from a study of blood T cells in healthy people across ages. This CDR3 is built from 15 residues. The V gene's germline CDR1 is LGHNA and CDR2 YSLEER. The V end was cut by 1 base, the J end by 10 bases, with 17 bases between. Study-level results: Bulk PBMC profiling left naive and antigen-experienced comparisons inconclusive.

Each donor was a healthy Caucasian individual from Russia, aged roughly 6 to 95. Through a sample-barcoded 5' primer and a J-beta primer mix, a second PCR was run for about 7 to 12 cycles. The authors tagged each cDNA molecule using a template-switch adaptor with 12 random nucleotides. TCRdb called the 5' RACE reads again in MiXCR, with one record for every CDR3 protein. The sample carries 650,000 to 1,000,000 distinct CDR3 sequences, about 36% recorded once. The sequence was collected from a man younger than 35 in good health. The chain uses TRBV4-3 and TRBJ2-1; D possibly corresponds to TRBD2 (5 bases). The sequencing sample was made of blood. The CDR3 coding sequence is TGCGCCAGCAGCCAAGGAGGGATCGGCCAACAGGAGCAGTTCTTC. Translation: CASSQGGIGQQEQFF.